Given below is one TCR beta chain in context. This sample was included in a study of shared clonotypes between healthy human individuals. Sequencing was performed with immunoSEQ multiplex PCR; in TCRdb, only in-frame clones are kept and a portion is missing. The data hold roughly 1.5 million clones, with 95% to 99% observed a single time. With V trimmed by 1 base and J by 5 bases, 16 bases remained unmatched. The germline CDR1 and CDR2 sequences are MNHEY and SMNVEV (reference sequence). The CDR3 loop spans 18 amino acids. Material: naive CD4+ T cells sorted from blood. Stated subset: CD45RA+ positively selected. This chain joins TRBV27 and TRBJ1-2; 7 bases line up with TRBD1. The sequence came from a man aged 25-45 years in good health. The DNA of the CDR3 is TGTGCCAGCAGTTTATGGGGACAGAAGAGTCTCGAACTATATGGCTACACCTTC. It is translated as CASSLWGQKSLELYGYTF.